This T cell receptor beta chain was retrieved from a study of molecular identifiers for immune sequencing clone quantification. This clonotype was seen many times. The CDR3 sequence is 14 residues long. Germline loops: CDR1 DFQATT, CDR2 SNEGSKA (reference sequence). V was cut by 6 bases and J by 10 bases, with 24 bases left in between. TCRdb ran MiXCR on the PCR reads and lists one entry per CDR3 protein. The table records approximately 97,000 distinct CDR3 sequences, roughly 24% of them present only once. The TCR comes from a human donor in good health. Some libraries in this study had Jurkat cell RNA spiked in. Sequenced sample: naive CD8+ T cells from blood, with Jurkat cell RNA spiked in. Subset in this sample: FACS-sorted CD8+CD4-CCR7+CD45RA+ naive T cells. The chain uses TRBV20-1 and TRBJ1-2, with TRBD1 as a possible D gene (5 bases). The CDR3, as DNA: TGCAGTGCCAAAGTTACGGGGGTCCTTAACGACTACACCTTC. Protein product: CSAKVTGVLNDYTF.